This is a list of T cell receptor beta chains from one sample in a study of T cell changes during pregnancy in multiple sclerosis. The protocol was immunoSEQ multiplex PCR, while the TCRdb copy is restricted to in-frame clones and leaves out a portion. This sample yields fewer than 150,000 clones, of which roughly 97% are seen a single time; about 0.42% belongs to the top ten. The sample consisted of peripheral blood, taken after pregnancy. The receptors come from a female donor with multiple sclerosis, enrolled in a pregnancy study. Both conserved end residues are part of each CDR3. D genes are given only for firm matches.

TGTGCCAGCAGGGTGGGAGGGAATCAGCCCCAGCATTTT	CASRVGGNQPQHF	TRBV6-5	TRBJ1-5	NA
TGTGCCAGCAGCTTAGCTGGGGCCCGTGAAGCTTTCTTT	CASSLAGAREAFF	TRBV7-8	TRBJ1-1	NA
TGCGCCAGCAGCCAAGATCGGTCAGGGGTTTGGTCGCGGAACACTGAAGCTTTCTTT	CASSQDRSGVWSRNTEAFF	TRBV4-1	TRBJ1-1	NA
TGTGCCAGCAGTAGGCCAGGGCTTTGGGAGCAGTACTTC	CASSRPGLWEQYF	TRBV28	TRBJ2-7	NA
TGTGCCAGAGAGAGAAGGGAGGCTTTCTTT	CARERREAFF	TRBV21-1	TRBJ1-1	NA
TGCGCCAGCAGCTTGGTGGGGATCGGGACTAGCTATGAGCAGTTCTTC	CASSLVGIGTSYEQFF	TRBV5-1	TRBJ2-1	TRBD2
TGTGCCAGCAGCTTAAGTAGCAGAGCCTACAATGAGCAGTTCTTC	CASSLSSRAYNEQFF	TRBV7-2	TRBJ2-1	NA
TGTGCCAGCAGCCCCGGTTGGGGGGGGCCTCGGTCGGATGGCTACACCTTC	CASSPGWGGPRSDGYTF	TRBV27	TRBJ1-2	NA
TGTGCCAGTGGGGCCGGTCGGTTGAGCTACACCTTC	CASGAGRLSYTF	TRBV19	TRBJ1-2	NA
TGTGCCAGCACCAGAGACCAGGTACTGACTGAAGCTTTCTTT	CASTRDQVLTEAFF	TRBV6-6	TRBJ1-1	NA
TGCAGCATAAAGGACAGTGCCTACGAGCAGTACTTC	CSIKDSAYEQYF	TRBV29-1	TRBJ2-7	NA
TGTGCCAGCAGCGTAGGGGGGGGCCCCGCGGTCACCGGGGAGCTGTTTTTT	CASSVGGGPAVTGELFF	TRBV9	TRBJ2-2	NA
TGTGCCAGCAGCTCGACAGGGGGCCGTGAAAAACTGTTTTTT	CASSSTGGREKLFF	TRBV7-9	TRBJ1-4	TRBD1
TGCGCCAGCAGCCAAGGGGACAGAAGTCTCTACGAGCAGTACTTC	CASSQGDRSLYEQYF	TRBV4-1	TRBJ2-7	TRBD1
TGTGCCAGCAGTGTGGGAGGGGACCGCATTGATAAACTGTTTTTT	CASSVGGDRIDKLFF	TRBV28	TRBJ1-4	NA